Presented here are 8 T cell receptor beta chains from one specimen sequenced in a study of T cells in Graves' hyperthyroidism and ophthalmopathy. The TCR beta CDR3 regions underwent amplification using RNA transcripts as the source. TCR CDR3 regions were first amplified by RT-PCR with HTBI primers. TCRdb used MiXCR to reprocess the multiplex PCR reads, holding one entry per CDR3 protein. Of about 46,000 distinct CDR3 sequences detected, around 45% appear once; the ten largest clones hold roughly a third. Sequenced input: peripheral blood or thyroid tissue (not recorded which). These receptors came from a woman in her fifties or sixties with Graves' hyperthyroidism.

This clonotype was seen many times. The V and J genes are TRBV19 and TRBJ2-7; D assignment may be TRBD1 or TRBD2 (5 bases each). Germline lookup yields CDR1 LNHDA and CDR2 SQIVND (reference sequence). The V end lost 6 bases, the J end lost 2 bases, and 26 bases lay between the germline ends. This CDR3 has 18 residues. The CDR3 coding sequence is TGTGCCAGTAGGGAGTCGGGACGGCACTACAGTCCAACCTACGAGCAGTACTTC. Its translation is CASRESGRHYSPTYEQYF.

Concerning this clonotype: The conserved phenylalanine or tryptophan normally closing the CDR3 is absent here, so this likely arose from a read error. The rearrangement uses TRBV20-1 and TRBJ1-1; D is undetermined. Looked up from germline, CDR1 is DFQATT and CDR2 is SNEGSKA (reference sequence). This CDR3 comprises 14 residues. The CDR3, as DNA: TGCAGTGCCTCAAGCCCTGACGGAGACACTGGAGCTTTCCTT. This sequence encodes CSASSPDGDTGAFL.

This clonotype was seen a single time. V is TRBV7-2 and J is TRBJ2-7; no reliable D call. The CDR3 runs to 9 residues. Trimming cost V 0 bases and J 10 bases, with 1 base left between them. In germline, CDR1 is SGHTA, CDR2 FQGNSA. CDR3 DNA sequence: TGTGCCAGCAGCTTAGCTCAGTACTTC. Protein: CASSLAQYF.

V gene TRBV10-3 combines with J gene TRBJ2-3, with 9 nucleotides matching TRBD1. The junction had 5 bases not matched to a gene; V was cut back by 2 bases and J by 14 bases. The CDR3 spans 12 residues. Germline lookup yields CDR1 ENHRY and CDR2 SYGVKD. The CDR3 is CAISEPTGGWYF. The CDR3 bases are TGTGCCATCAGTGAGCCTACAGGGGGCTGGTATTTT.

The chain uses TRBV7-2 and TRBJ2-7, with D maybe TRBD2 (6 bases). Germline V gene data show CDR1 as SGHTA and CDR2 as FQGNSA. With 5 bases removed from V and 5 bases from J, the gap between germline ends came to 13 bases. CDR3 length equals 13 residues. In nucleotides, the CDR3 is TGTGCCAGCAGCCCTCTATTAGCGGACGAGCAGTACTTC. Translated, it gives CASSPLLADEQYF.

To note about this clonotype: As the CDR3 is not closed by the conserved phenylalanine or tryptophan, this likely results from a read error. This chain links TRBV6-5 with TRBJ2-7; 7 bases agree with TRBD2. Germline trimming cut 5 bases from V and 0 bases from J; bases unmatched to any gene: 10. The CDR3 sequence is 16 residues long. Germline CDR1 is MNHEY and CDR2 is SVGAGI. The CDR3 DNA sequence: TGTGCCAGCAGTGAAGCGCAGGGAGGGAGCTCCTACGAGCAGTACACA. Protein sequence: CASSEAQGGSSYEQYT.

This clonotype showed up many times. V and J are TRBV5-1 and TRBJ2-5; D uncertain. V was shortened by 5 bases and J by 2 bases, with 13 bases between the two germline ends. This CDR3 is built from 14 residues. Germline assignment: CDR1 SGHRS and CDR2 YFSETQ. The CDR3, as DNA: TGCGCCAGCAGGATAGGACGAGGACAAGAGACCCAGTACTTC. As protein: CASRIGRGQETQYF.

The chain uses TRBV5-1 and TRBJ1-5; 9 bases are a match to TRBD1. This CDR3 is 16 amino acids long. Germline V lookup: CDR1 SGHRS, CDR2 YFSETQ. The V gene end was trimmed by 5 bases and the J gene end by 3 bases; junction bases not matched to a gene: 9. CDR3 in amino acids: CASREPGQGVNQPQHF. In nucleotides, the CDR3 is TGCGCCAGCAGGGAGCCGGGACAGGGAGTCAATCAGCCCCAGCATTTT.